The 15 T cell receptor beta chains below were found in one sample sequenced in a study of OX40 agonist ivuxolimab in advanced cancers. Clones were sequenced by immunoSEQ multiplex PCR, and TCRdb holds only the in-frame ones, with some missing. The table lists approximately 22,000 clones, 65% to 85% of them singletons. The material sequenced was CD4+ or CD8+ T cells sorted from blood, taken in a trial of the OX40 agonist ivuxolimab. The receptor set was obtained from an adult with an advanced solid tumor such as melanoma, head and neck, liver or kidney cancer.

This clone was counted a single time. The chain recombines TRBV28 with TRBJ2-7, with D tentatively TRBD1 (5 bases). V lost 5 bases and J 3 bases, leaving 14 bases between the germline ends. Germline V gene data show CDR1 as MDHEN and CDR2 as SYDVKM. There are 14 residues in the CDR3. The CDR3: CASSKQTAFYEQYF. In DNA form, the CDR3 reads TGTGCCAGCAGTAAACAGACAGCCTTCTACGAGCAGTACTTC.

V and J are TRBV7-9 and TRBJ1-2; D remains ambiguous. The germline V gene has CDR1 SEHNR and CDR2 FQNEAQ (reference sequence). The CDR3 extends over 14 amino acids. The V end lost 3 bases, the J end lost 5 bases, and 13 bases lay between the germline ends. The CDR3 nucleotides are TGTGCCAGCAGCTTGGGGAGGGATGGATATGGCTACACCTTC. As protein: CASSLGRDGYGYTF.

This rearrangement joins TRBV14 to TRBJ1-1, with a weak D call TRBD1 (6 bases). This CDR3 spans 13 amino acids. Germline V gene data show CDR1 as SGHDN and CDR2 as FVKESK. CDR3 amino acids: CAPLGGATAEAFF. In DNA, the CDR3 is TGTGCACCCCTGGGGGGGGCGACGGCTGAAGCTTTCTTT.

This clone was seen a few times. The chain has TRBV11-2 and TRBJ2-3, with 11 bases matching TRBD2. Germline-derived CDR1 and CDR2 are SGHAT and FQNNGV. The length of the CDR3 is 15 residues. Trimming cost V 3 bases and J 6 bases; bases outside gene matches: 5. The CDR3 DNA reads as TGTGCCAGCAGCTTTAGCGGGGGGGCAGCGGATACGCAGTATTTT. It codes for CASSFSGGAADTQYF.

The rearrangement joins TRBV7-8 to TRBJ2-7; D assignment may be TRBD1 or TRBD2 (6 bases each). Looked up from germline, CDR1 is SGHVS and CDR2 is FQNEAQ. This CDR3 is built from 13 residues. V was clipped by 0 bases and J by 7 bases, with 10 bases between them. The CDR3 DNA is TGTGCCAGCAGCTTAGCGGGGGCGGGAGAGCAGTACTTC. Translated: CASSLAGAGEQYF.

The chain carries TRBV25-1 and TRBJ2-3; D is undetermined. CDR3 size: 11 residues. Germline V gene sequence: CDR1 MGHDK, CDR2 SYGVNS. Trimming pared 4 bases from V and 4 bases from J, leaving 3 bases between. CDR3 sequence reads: CASSGPDTQYF. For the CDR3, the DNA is TGTGCCAGCAGTGGACCAGATACGCAGTATTTT.

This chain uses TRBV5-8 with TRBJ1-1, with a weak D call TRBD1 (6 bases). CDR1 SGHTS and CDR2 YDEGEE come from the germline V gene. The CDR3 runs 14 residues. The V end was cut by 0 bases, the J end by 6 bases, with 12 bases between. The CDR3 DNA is TGTGCCAGCAGCTTGGGGGGGGCTAAGCCTGAAGCTTTCTTT. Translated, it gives CASSLGGAKPEAFF.

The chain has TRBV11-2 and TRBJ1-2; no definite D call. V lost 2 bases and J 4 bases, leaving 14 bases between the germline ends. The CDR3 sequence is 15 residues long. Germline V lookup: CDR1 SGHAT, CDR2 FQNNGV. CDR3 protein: CASSLIGQDLYGYTF. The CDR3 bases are TGTGCCAGCAGCTTAATTGGGCAGGATCTCTATGGCTACACCTTC.

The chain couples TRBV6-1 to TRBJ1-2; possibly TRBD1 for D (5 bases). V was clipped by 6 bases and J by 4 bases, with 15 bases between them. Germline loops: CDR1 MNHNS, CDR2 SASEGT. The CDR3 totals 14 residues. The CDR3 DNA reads TGTGCCAGCAGAGACGACAGTGCAACCTATGGCTACACCTTC. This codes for CASRDDSATYGYTF.

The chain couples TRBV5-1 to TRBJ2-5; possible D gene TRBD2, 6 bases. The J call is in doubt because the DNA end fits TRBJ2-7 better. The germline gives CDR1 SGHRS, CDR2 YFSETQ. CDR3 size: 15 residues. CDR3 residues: CASSFAQGGSYEQYF. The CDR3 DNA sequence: TGCGCCAGCAGCTTTGCCCAGGGAGGCTCCTACGAGCAGTACTTC.

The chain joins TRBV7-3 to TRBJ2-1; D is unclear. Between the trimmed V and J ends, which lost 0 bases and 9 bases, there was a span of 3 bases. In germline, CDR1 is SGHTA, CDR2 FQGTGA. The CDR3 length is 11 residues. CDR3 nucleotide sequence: TGTGCCAGCAGCTTAACGGGTGAGCAGTTCTTC. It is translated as CASSLTGEQFF.

CDR3 sequence reads: CASSSRTIRGEKLFF. The CDR3 coding sequence is TGTGCCAGCAGCTCTCGGACGATCCGGGGGGAAAAACTGTTTTTT. The chain joins TRBV7-9 to TRBJ1-4; TRBD1 might be the D (5 bases). Trimming left V 4 bases short and J 8 bases short, with 17 bases between. The CDR3 consists of 15 residues. CDR1 SEHNR and CDR2 FQNEAQ come from the germline V gene (reference sequence).

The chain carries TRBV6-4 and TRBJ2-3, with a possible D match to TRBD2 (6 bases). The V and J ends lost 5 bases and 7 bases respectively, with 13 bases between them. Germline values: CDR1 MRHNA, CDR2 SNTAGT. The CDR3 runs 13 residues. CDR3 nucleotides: TGTGCCAGCAGTCGGGACTTTGGGAATACGCAGTATTTT. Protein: CASSRDFGNTQYF.

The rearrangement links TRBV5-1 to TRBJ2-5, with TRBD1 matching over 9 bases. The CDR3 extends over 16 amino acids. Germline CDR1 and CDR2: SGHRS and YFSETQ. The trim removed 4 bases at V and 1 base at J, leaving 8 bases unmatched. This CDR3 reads CASSLGQGTLQETQYF. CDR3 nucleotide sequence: TGCGCCAGCAGCCTCGGACAGGGGACCCTCCAAGAGACCCAGTACTTC.

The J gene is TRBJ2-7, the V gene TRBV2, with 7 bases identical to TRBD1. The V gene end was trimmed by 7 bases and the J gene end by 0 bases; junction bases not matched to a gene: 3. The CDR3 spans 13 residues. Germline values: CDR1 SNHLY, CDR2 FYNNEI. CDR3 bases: TGTGCCAGCACCGGGGACAGCTCCTACGAGCAGTACTTC. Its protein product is CASTGDSSYEQYF.